This record covers a single T cell receptor (beta chain). Its antigen is not identified. The time point was: persistent/refractory GD, antithyroid drugs over 5 years with positive TRAb. From PBMCs, RNA was extracted and then used to make the TCR library. This sample is drawn from a study of regulatory T cells in long-lasting Graves disease. Study-level results: Persistent patients shared some 2,500 public clonotypes among themselves. Newly diagnosed patients shared fewer, at more than 850. Graves' patients with persistent disease showed TCR diversity lower than patients newly diagnosed.

In building TCR beta libraries, iRepertoire HTBI primers were used together with Arm-PCR of CDR3 regions. TCRdb reprocessed the multiplex PCR reads via MiXCR and lists one record per CDR3 protein. The sample shows 400,000 to 500,000 distinct CDR3 sequences, around a fifth of them seen only once. The receptor was derived from a female donor with Graves disease. The sample in question was peripheral blood mononuclear cells (PBMCs), obtained when the disease was refractory, from a patient treated with antithyroid drugs.

The CDR3 loop is CASSQEWQGARNIQYF. CDR3 bases: TGCGCCAGCAGCCAGGAGTGGCAGGGGGCGAGAAACATTCAGTACTTC. V gene TRBV4-3 combines with J gene TRBJ2-4, with 8 bases lining up with TRBD1. The CDR3 runs 16 residues. Germline CDR1 and CDR2: LGHNA and YSLEER. V lost 3 bases, J lost 6 bases, and 10 bases stayed unmatched.